This T cell receptor beta chain was observed in a study of blood T cell repertoires in COVID-19. About the research overall: Donors in the United States, Italy and Spain gave samples during acute or convalescent COVID-19. T cells, B-cell-depleted T cells, or PBMCs provided the cDNA or gDNA that served as material.

Authors' analysis steps: Nucleated cell counts were estimated from reference gene primer amplification. Libraries were prepared by immunoSEQ multiplex PCR; TCRdb keeps only in-frame clonotypes and omits some of them. Clonal size and the V and J genes are those of that table, whereas D and trimming came from the DNA. The data hold fewer than 650,000 clones, with roughly nine tenths observed a single time. The CDR3 length is 15 residues. The V gene's germline CDR1 is MNHEY and CDR2 SVGAGI. J was trimmed by 5 bases and V by 11 bases; bases with no gene match: 15. Patients of the Seattle cohort, enrolled during active infection, were followed longitudinally.

The rearrangement uses TRBV6-5 and TRBJ1-2, with TRBD1 matching 9 bases. The clonotype originates from a woman aged 50 to 65 with COVID-19, enrolled during active disease. Sequences were obtained from peripheral blood. CDR3 nucleotides: TGTGCCTGCACAGGACAGGGGCTTGCCGGGTATGGCTACACCTTC. It encodes CACTGQGLAGYGYTF.